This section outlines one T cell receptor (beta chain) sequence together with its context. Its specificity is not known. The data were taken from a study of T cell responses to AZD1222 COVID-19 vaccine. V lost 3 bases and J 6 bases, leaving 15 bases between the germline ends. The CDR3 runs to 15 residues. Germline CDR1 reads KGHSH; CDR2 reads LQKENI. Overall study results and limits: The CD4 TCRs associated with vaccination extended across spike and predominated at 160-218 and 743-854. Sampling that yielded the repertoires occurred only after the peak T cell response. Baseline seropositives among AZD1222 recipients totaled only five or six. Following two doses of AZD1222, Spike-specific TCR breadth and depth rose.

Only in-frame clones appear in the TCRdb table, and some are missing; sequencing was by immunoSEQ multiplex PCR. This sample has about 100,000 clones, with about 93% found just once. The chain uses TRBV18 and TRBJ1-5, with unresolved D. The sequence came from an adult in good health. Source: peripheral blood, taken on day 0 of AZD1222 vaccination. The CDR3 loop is CASSPKMMDGQPQHF. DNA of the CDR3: TGTGCCAGCTCACCGAAGATGATGGACGGTCAGCCCCAGCATTTT. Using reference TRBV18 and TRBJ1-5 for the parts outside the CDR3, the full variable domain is NAGVMQNPRHLVRRRGQEARLRCSPMKGHSHVYWYRQLPEEGLKFMVYLQKENIIDESGMPKERFSAEFPKEGPSILRIQQVVRGDSAAYFCASSPKMMDGQPQHFGDGTRLSIL.